This TCR beta chain was sequenced for a study of T cells after yellow fever vaccination. General study findings and limits: Only a minor proportion of clonotypes was detected across both CD4 and CD8 compartments. Boosting was followed by the reappearance of most primary-vaccination clones (about 97% CD4, about 89% CD8).

Germline assignment: CDR1 MNHNS and CDR2 SASEGT. Trimming stripped 6 bases from V and 7 bases from J, with 15 bases between. The CDR3 runs to 13 residues. This clonotype has ten or more counts. Antigen unknown. TCRdb itself ran the 5' RACE reads through MiXCR, one entry per CDR3 protein. The table shows about 73,000 distinct CDR3 sequences, with almost 8% occurring only once. The rearrangement uses TRBV6-1 and TRBJ1-2, with D maybe TRBD1 (6 bases). The clonotype originates from a young man who received the YFV17D yellow fever vaccine. The sequencing here drew on CD8+ T cells sorted from PBMCs, taken on the day of the yellow fever booster vaccination. In DNA form, the CDR3 reads TGTGCCAGCAGCCAGGGGCTTATCGCTGGCTACACCTTC. As protein: CASSQGLIAGYTF.